This T cell receptor (beta chain) was profiled in a study of T cell changes during pregnancy in multiple sclerosis. Clones were read by immunoSEQ multiplex PCR, and TCRdb kept only the in-frame ones, dropping some. The table shows just over 15,000 clones, with 83% occurring only once. In germline, CDR1 is MNHNS, CDR2 SASEGT. CDR3 size: 14 residues. Trimming removed 7 bases from V and 7 bases from J, with 17 bases in between. The V call is TRBV6-1, the J call TRBJ1-5, with unresolved D. The clonotype comes from a female donor in good health, enrolled as a control in a pregnancy study. The specimen comprised CD8+ T cells from peripheral blood mononuclear cells, sampled after pregnancy. This chain's CDR3 is CASTPGLELQPQHF. CDR3 in DNA: TGTGCCAGCACTCCGGGTCTGGAATTACAGCCCCAGCATTTT.